This T cell receptor (beta chain) came from a study of T cells in Graves' hyperthyroidism and ophthalmopathy (dated by TCRdb to between 2018 and 2021). About the full investigation: To identify TCR V-J signatures that set the groups apart, the researchers used a discovery cohort of 100 or so patients, made up of approximately 43 with Graves' ophthalmopathy and about 55 with stable Graves' hyperthyroidism. Prospective prediction of ophthalmopathy was tested in an independent validation cohort of fewer than 20 hyperthyroidism patients and 15 to 17 patients who later progressed to ophthalmopathy. The 95 to 100 discovery patients were divided at random into training and test sets in a 7:3 ratio. In roughly six Graves' hyperthyroidism patients, the study also compared T-cell repertoires from thyroid tissue with T-cell repertoires from blood. After sampling, hyperthyroidism patients received methimazole starting at 30 mg daily, and ophthalmopathy patients received high-dose intravenous methylprednisolone. TCR Vbeta CDR3 sequencing of 120 to 150 peripheral blood samples (43 ophthalmopathy, about 74 hyperthyroidism and around 17 progressor patients) is reported in the paper.

Patients with uncontrolled infections, other autoimmune diseases, pregnancy or lactation were excluded. Diagnoses were established on the basis of clinical symptoms, serum thyroxine and TRAb, thyroid ultrasound, and orbital computed tomography. Total RNA was extracted with Trizol reagent, and quality was checked on an Agilent 2100 Bioanalyzer. Deletion took 5 bases off V and 4 bases off J, with a span of 11 bases between the germline ends. The CDR3 contains 13 residues, cysteine and phenylalanine counted. Only the CDR3 portion is preserved as DNA: 39 bases, with reading frame beginning at the first base. The investigation overall reported the following: During validation, the model predicted progression to ophthalmopathy a median of approximately six months ahead of onset, with almost 71% sensitivity and under 85% specificity. Most expanded thyroid clonotypes (frequency above 0.001) were also found in blood, which suggests that blood repertoires may mirror thyroid immune responses. No statistical method was used to fix the sample size in advance, and group allocation was not hidden from the investigators. Ophthalmopathy was separated from stable hyperthyroidism by a 13 V-J signature model, with approximately 90% sensitivity and roughly 81% specificity obtained in cross-validation and 80%/75% obtained in testing.

This clonotype occurred many times. Its antigen remains unidentified. No per-base quality is available; no much larger clone lies one base away. The TCR beta CDR3 regions were amplified from the RNA transcripts. For the first round of RT-PCR on the TCR CDR3, the HTBI primer set was used together with the Qiagen OneStep RT-PCR kit. Libraries were constructed in a second round of multiplex PCR, after which size selection and purification were performed. The libraries were sequenced on an Illumina HiSeq2000 using paired-end 100 bp reads. Under the source paper's analysis protocol: Raw data were processed with SOAPnuke, discarding reads with adapters, uncalled bases, mean Phred below 15, or no exact constant-primer or identifier match. High-quality paired reads were merged using COPE v1.2.5, and each unique nucleotide sequence was defined as a clonotype. MiTCR v1.1 was used to align clonotypes to the IMGT TRBV, TRBD and TRBJ reference segments. Only V-J combinations with frequency above 0.0001, covering approximately 99% of repertoires, were analysed. The TCS score was defined as F50 (clonal expansion) divided by E x V (chaos), with BLOSUM62-based TCRdist calculated between CDR3 peptides within each V-J. Welch's t-statistics and random forest reduced roughly 500 V-J features to 13, which were used in a naive Bayes classifier (R e1071). The Morisita-Horn index was used to measure how similar the thyroid and blood repertoires were. The raw public reads went through TCRdb reprocessing: fastp at Q25, MiXCR clone calling, in-frame beta chains kept. Records with the same CDR3 protein are collapsed into one entry carrying the most frequent genes and DNA. V and J calls and clone size were set by TCRdb, not the authors. The table for this sample lists around 620,000 distinct CDR3 sequences; about 43% of them were counted only once. Around 20% of the sample rests with the top ten.

The chain joins TRBV12-3 or TRBV12-4 to TRBJ1-2; a tentative D match to TRBD1 spans 5 bases. The clonotype was recovered from an adult woman with Graves' disease, either hyperthyroidism or ophthalmopathy (not recorded which). Sequenced: peripheral blood or thyroid tissue (not recorded which). The bases are TGTGCCAGCAGTCCGGGGACGTTCTATGGCTACACCTTC. Translation gives CASSPGTFYGYTF.